Listed below are T cell receptor beta chains from one sample, sequenced in a study of blood T cells in healthy people across ages. TCRdb analysed the 5' RACE reads with MiXCR anew, one entry per CDR3 protein. The repertoire holds roughly 570,000 distinct CDR3 sequences, 25% to 30% seen once, with about 18% in the top ten. Specimen: blood. Receptors originate from a woman between 65 and 79 years old in good health. CDR3s include the opening cysteine and the closing phenylalanine or tryptophan. D genes are given only for firm matches. Size values are once, few and many counts, or a class for expanded clones, and some rows have none.

clone size	V gene	D gene	J gene	CDR3 length	CDR3 protein	CDR3 DNA
few	TRBV5-1	TRBD2	TRBJ2-4	17	CASSSLGAGATKNIQYF	TGCGCCAGCAGCTCCCTGGGAGCGGGGGCTACCAAAAACATTCAGTACTTC
NA	TRBV6-2/TRBV6-3	TRBD2	TRBJ2-5	16	CASAGTSGLYQETQYF	TGTGCCAGTGCCGGGACTAGCGGGCTATACCAAGAGACCCAGTACTTC
NA	TRBV9	NA	TRBJ2-1	13	CASSGQVNNEQFF	TGTGCCAGCAGCGGACAGGTAAACAATGAGCAGTTCTTC
NA	TRBV11-1	TRBD2	TRBJ2-7	18	CASSLVVWPAGNSYEQYF	TGTGCCAGCAGCTTAGTGGTTTGGCCAGCGGGGAACTCCTACGAGCAGTACTTC
NA	TRBV12-3/TRBV12-4	NA	TRBJ2-2	15	CASSPLGELIGELFF	TGTGCCAGTTCACCACTAGGGGAATTGATCGGGGAGCTGTTTTTT
NA	TRBV20-1	NA	TRBJ2-4	15	CSASDQKLAKNIQYF	TGCAGTGCGTCCGACCAGAAACTAGCCAAAAACATTCAGTACTTC
NA	TRBV29-1	TRBD1	TRBJ1-4	13	CSVGDRRNEKLFF	TGCAGCGTTGGGGACAGGAGAAATGAAAAACTGTTTTTT
NA	TRBV4-3	NA	TRBJ1-4	16	CASSHSFASTNEKLFF	TGCGCCAGCAGCCATTCATTTGCATCAACTAATGAAAAACTGTTTTTT
NA	TRBV6-5	NA	TRBJ2-6	17	CASSYSAGRSGANVLTF	TGTGCCAGCAGTTACTCTGCAGGGCGCTCTGGGGCCAACGTCCTGACTTTC
NA	TRBV4-1	NA	TRBJ1-2	15	CASSQDPPGLYGYTF	TGCGCCAGCAGCCAAGATCCACCAGGGCTCTATGGCTACACCTTC
NA	TRBV5-1	NA	TRBJ2-1	14	CASSSSISHYEQFF	TGCGCCAGCAGCTCCTCTATCTCCCATTATGAGCAGTTCTTC
NA	TRBV28	TRBD1	TRBJ1-2	15	CASSLGAGTDYGYTF	TGTGCCAGCAGCCTAGGGGCGGGGACAGATTATGGCTACACCTTC
NA	TRBV27	TRBD1	TRBJ2-3	15	CASSSDRGETDTQYF	TGTGCCAGCAGTTCGGACAGGGGGGAGACAGATACGCAGTATTTT
few	TRBV5-1	TRBD1	TRBJ2-1	15	CASSLQGASGNEQFF	TGCGCCAGCAGCTTACAGGGGGCGAGTGGCAATGAGCAGTTCTTC
few	TRBV20-1	NA	TRBJ2-2	12	CSARSHTGELFF	TGCAGTGCTAGGAGTCACACCGGGGAGCTGTTTTTT
many	TRBV7-2	NA	TRBJ2-6	16	CASSLGRSSGANVLTF	TGTGCCAGCAGCCTAGGACGGTCTTCTGGGGCCAACGTCCTGACTTTC
NA	TRBV20-1	NA	TRBJ2-1	16	CSARDPGGGQNNEQFF	TGCAGTGCTAGAGACCCAGGGGGGGGGCAAAACAATGAGCAGTTCTTC